These 17 T cell receptor beta chains were all obtained from the same sample, sequenced in a study of T cell responses to AZD1222 COVID-19 vaccine. Profiling relied on immunoSEQ multiplex PCR, and the TCRdb table lists in-frame clones only, not all of them. The sample has 90,000 to 110,000 clones, roughly 80% seen once. Source: peripheral blood, taken on day 0 of AZD1222 vaccination. These receptors all stem from an adult in good health.

The V call is TRBV12-5, the J call TRBJ2-2; D call uncertain. The CDR3 extends over 12 amino acids. Germline values: CDR1 LGHNT, CDR2 FRNRAP. The V gene lost 4 bases and the J gene lost 5 bases, with 5 bases spanning the gap. This chain's CDR3 is CASGSRTGELFF. The CDR3 nucleotides are TGTGCTAGTGGTTCGAGGACCGGGGAGCTGTTTTTT.

The chain is built from TRBV5-1 and TRBJ1-1; D gene unclear. V lost 0 bases and J 4 bases, leaving 4 bases between the germline ends. This CDR3 region has 12 residues. In germline, CDR1 is SGHRS, CDR2 YFSETQ. The CDR3, as DNA: TGCGCCAGCAGCTTGGGGAGCACTGAAGCTTTCTTT. Translated: CASSLGSTEAFF.

The chain couples TRBV7-8 to TRBJ1-1, with D hard to call. The V and J ends lost 0 bases and 10 bases respectively, with 12 bases between them. This CDR3 is 13 amino acids long. CDR1 and CDR2 (germline): SGHVS, FQNEAQ. The CDR3 bases are TGTGCCAGCAGCTTAGCCCAGACTGAGGGAGCTTTCTTT. Its protein is CASSLAQTEGAFF.

The chain uses TRBV4-2 and TRBJ2-3, with unresolved D. There are 13 residues in the CDR3. V lost 6 bases and J 2 bases, leaving 9 bases between the germline ends. Germline V gene lookup returns CDR1 LGHNA and CDR2 YNFKEQ. This CDR3 reads CASRDPVTDTQYF. CDR3 coding DNA: TGTGCCAGCAGAGACCCGGTCACAGATACGCAGTATTTT.

V is TRBV4-2 and J is TRBJ2-1; TRBD2 aligns across 15 bases. V shed 4 bases, J shed 0 bases, and the junction held 7 bases outside the gene matches. The CDR3 sequence is 19 residues long. Germline lookup yields CDR1 LGHNA and CDR2 YNFKEQ. For the CDR3, the DNA is TGTGCCAGCAGCCCACCGGGACTAGCGGGGGGCCTCTCCTACAATGAGCAGTTCTTC. The encoded protein is CASSPPGLAGGLSYNEQFF.

The sample holds one count of this clone. At one of its ends the junction is not consistent with the germline gene, which may arise from a read error. J is TRBJ2-3 and V is TRBV7-9, with D perhaps matching TRBD2 (5 bases). Per germline, CDR1 SEHNR and CDR2 FQNEAQ (reference sequence). CDR3 length equals 11 residues. The CDR3 DNA reads as TGTGCCAGCAGCTCTCCCGGACTGGACTTCTTT. Protein: CASSSPGLDFF. Based on the CDR3 plus reference TRBV7-9 and TRBJ2-3, the full variable domain is DTGVSQNPRHKITKRGQNVTFRCDPISEHNRLYWYRQTLGQGPEFLTYFQNEAQLEKSRLLSDRFSAERPKGSFSTLEIQRTEQGDSAMYLCASSSPGLDFFGPGTRLTVL.

V gene TRBV30 combines with J gene TRBJ1-4; D gene ambiguous. CDR1 is GTSNPN and CDR2 is SVGIG in the germline V gene (reference sequence). Trimming pared 6 bases from V and 0 bases from J, leaving 11 bases between. The CDR3 totals 14 residues. The CDR3 here is CACRTGTTNEKLFF. DNA of the CDR3: TGTGCCTGCAGGACGGGGACAACTAATGAAAAACTGTTTTTT.

This chain connects TRBV7-2 to TRBJ1-2, with a possible D match to TRBD1 (5 bases). Germline V gives CDR1 SGHTA, CDR2 FQGNSA. This CDR3 has 16 amino acids. V was trimmed by 5 bases and J by 2 bases, leaving 18 bases between them. CDR3 bases: TGTGCCAGCAGCCCGATGTCCGGGGCCTCAAACTATGGCTACACCTTC. Protein sequence: CASSPMSGASNYGYTF.

With respect to this clone: This CDR3 is also generated by other DNA sequences in the sample. This chain links TRBV7-2 with TRBJ1-1; 8 bases match TRBD1. The V gene's germline CDR1 is SGHTA and CDR2 FQGNSA. The CDR3 runs to 14 residues. V shed 3 bases and J 5 bases; nucleotides not matched to a gene: 5. The CDR3, as DNA: TGTGCCAGCAGCTTGGCAGGGGGCCGTACTGAAGCTTTCTTT. Translated: CASSLAGGRTEAFF.

This clone was seen just once. The chain employs TRBV15 and TRBJ1-1; a weak D match, TRBD1 (5 bases). Germline CDR1 reads LNHNV; CDR2 reads YYDKDF (reference sequence). The CDR3 is 15 amino acids. Trimming stripped 7 bases from V and 1 base from J, with 16 bases between. The DNA for the CDR3 is TGTGCCACCAAACGCGGGCAGGGAAGGAACACTGAAGCTTTCTTT. Translated: CATKRGQGRNTEAFF.

This clone was seen only once. The chain combines TRBV19 with TRBJ2-7, with 9 bases lining up with TRBD1. The CDR3 is 14 amino acids. Germline V gives CDR1 LNHDA, CDR2 SQIVND (reference sequence). The V gene end was trimmed by 11 bases and the J gene end by 2 bases; junction bases not matched to a gene: 10. CDR3 residues: CASNKRTGAYEQYF. CDR3 in DNA: TGTGCCTCCAACAAAAGGACAGGGGCCTACGAGCAGTACTTC.

By share, this clone counts as medium-sized. The chain employs TRBV2 and TRBJ1-1; no clear D. The CDR3 totals 10 residues. The germline gives CDR1 SNHLY, CDR2 FYNNEI. Trimming left V 8 bases short and J 10 bases short, with 11 bases between. CDR3 coding DNA: TGTGCCAGCTGGACCGCTGGAGCTTTCTTT. Translation: CASWTAGAFF.

The chain joins TRBV5-6 to TRBJ2-7, with 8 bases matching TRBD1. V shed 4 bases and J 6 bases; nucleotides not matched to a gene: 9. The CDR3 has 14 amino acids. The germline gives CDR1 SGHDT, CDR2 YYEEEE. The CDR3 DNA sequence: TGTGCCAGCAGCCTTGACAGGGGACCTGGCGAGCAGTACTTC. Translated: CASSLDRGPGEQYF.

In the case of this clone: The junction and the germline gene differ at one end; a read error may be behind it. The chain employs TRBV18 and TRBJ1-6; D is possibly TRBD1 (6 bases). The germline V gene encodes CDR1 KGHSH and CDR2 LQKENI. This CDR3 has 15 amino acids. The CDR3 region is CANSSGQSYNSPLHF. The CDR3 coding sequence is TGTGCCAACTCAAGCGGACAGTCCTATAATTCACCCCTCCACTTT.

The chain is built from TRBV11-2 and TRBJ2-7, with no clear D. This CDR3 region has 18 residues. V was trimmed by 4 bases and J by 0 bases, leaving 22 bases between them. Germline CDR1 SGHAT, CDR2 FQNNGV. The CDR3 sequence is CASSSISGRLKASYEQYF. CDR3 nucleotide sequence: TGTGCCAGCAGCTCGATTAGTGGCCGTCTCAAGGCCTCCTACGAGCAGTACTTC. Using reference TRBV11-2 and TRBJ2-7 for the parts outside the CDR3, the full variable domain is EAGVAQSPRYKIIEKRQSVAFWCNPISGHATLYWYQQILGQGPKLLIQFQNNGVVDDSQLPKDRFSAERLKGVDSTLKIQPAKLEDSAVYLCASSSISGRLKASYEQYFGPGTRLTVT.

The V call is TRBV20-1, the J call TRBJ1-1; D is unresolved. CDR1 is DFQATT, CDR2 SNEGSKA, per germline (reference sequence). CDR3 length: 15 amino acids. V was shortened by 3 bases and J by 5 bases, with 19 bases between the two germline ends. The CDR3 bases are TGCAGTGCTAGTTTGGGTGGGCTCGGACTAACTGAAGCTTTCTTT. Translated, it gives CSASLGGLGLTEAFF.

The gene calls are TRBV12-3 or TRBV12-4 and TRBJ2-1; D is undetermined. CDR3 length equals 12 residues. V shed 2 bases and J shed 10 bases, with 9 bases lying between them. The CDR3 coding sequence is TGTGCCAGCAGTTTAATGTCCCCGGAGCAGTTCTTC. Translated: CASSLMSPEQFF.